Listed below are T cell receptor beta chains from one sample, sequenced in a study of blood T cell repertoires in COVID-19. This table comes from immunoSEQ multiplex PCR, and its TCRdb copy is limited to in-frame clones, with some not included. The profile covers over 100,000 clones, with roughly 92% appearing a single time and 1.5% to 2.5% taken by the ten largest. Sequences were obtained from peripheral blood. The receptors originated from a woman aged 45-59 years with COVID-19, enrolled during active disease. The CDR3 runs from the conserved cysteine through the conserved F or W. Fields, in order: D gene, J gene, CDR3 length, clone size, V gene, CDR3 protein, CDR3 DNA. The D gene is left open where the match is weak. Size is stated for part of the rows, as once, few or many counts, or as a class when the clone is expanded.

d_gene: TRBD1
j_gene: TRBJ2-2
len: 15
abundance: -
v_gene: TRBV19
CDR3aa: CASMGTGLNTGELFF
CDR3nt: TGTGCCAGTATGGGGACAGGGCTAAACACCGGGGAGCTGTTTTTT

d_gene: -
j_gene: TRBJ1-6
len: 14
abundance: once
v_gene: TRBV3-1/TRBV3-2
CDR3aa: CASSQTGWDSPLHF
CDR3nt: TGTGCCAGCAGCCAAACAGGTTGGGATTCACCCCTCCACTTT

d_gene: -
j_gene: TRBJ2-6
len: 16
abundance: -
v_gene: TRBV2
CDR3aa: CASFGLISSGANVLTF
CDR3nt: TGTGCCAGCTTTGGACTCATCTCCTCCGGGGCCAACGTCCTGACTTTC

d_gene: TRBD2
j_gene: TRBJ2-3
len: 20
abundance: -
v_gene: TRBV7-2
CDR3aa: CASSLARASGGRSHTDTQYF
CDR3nt: TGTGCCAGCAGCTTAGCGAGGGCTAGCGGGGGGAGGTCACACACAGATACGCAGTATTTT

d_gene: -
j_gene: TRBJ1-1
len: 15
abundance: few
v_gene: TRBV6-1
CDR3aa: CASSEYLVRNTEAFF
CDR3nt: TGTGCCAGCAGTGAATACCTAGTAAGGAACACTGAAGCTTTCTTT

d_gene: -
j_gene: TRBJ1-1
len: 16
abundance: -
v_gene: TRBV11-3
CDR3aa: CASSLGIGGSFTEAFF
CDR3nt: TGTGCCAGCAGCTTAGGAATCGGGGGATCTTTCACTGAAGCTTTCTTT

d_gene: TRBD2
j_gene: TRBJ2-1
len: 17
abundance: -
v_gene: TRBV5-5
CDR3aa: CASRPTSGGFSYNEQFF
CDR3nt: TGTGCCAGCAGACCTACTAGCGGGGGCTTCTCCTACAATGAGCAGTTCTTC

d_gene: TRBD2
j_gene: TRBJ2-2
len: 16
abundance: once
v_gene: TRBV5-4
CDR3aa: CASSLPTSGGTGELFF
CDR3nt: TGTGCCAGCAGCTTGCCAACTAGCGGGGGTACCGGGGAGCTGTTTTTT

d_gene: -
j_gene: TRBJ1-4
len: 15
abundance: -
v_gene: TRBV7-9
CDR3aa: CASSLDRATNEKLFF
CDR3nt: TGTGCCAGCAGCTTAGACAGGGCAACTAATGAAAAACTGTTTTTT

d_gene: -
j_gene: TRBJ2-1
len: 15
abundance: -
v_gene: TRBV5-8
CDR3aa: CASSPRGGQLYEQFF
CDR3nt: TGTGCCAGCAGCCCGCGAGGCGGACAACTCTATGAGCAGTTCTTC

d_gene: -
j_gene: TRBJ1-1
len: 12
abundance: -
v_gene: TRBV30
CDR3aa: CASQGGNTEAFF
CDR3nt: TGTGCCTCGCAGGGCGGGAACACTGAAGCTTTCTTT

d_gene: -
j_gene: TRBJ1-2
len: 14
abundance: -
v_gene: TRBV19
CDR3aa: CASSTDGQLYGYTF
CDR3nt: TGTGCCAGTAGTACCGATGGACAGCTTTATGGCTACACCTTC

d_gene: TRBD1
j_gene: TRBJ2-2
len: 14
abundance: -
v_gene: TRBV14
CDR3aa: CASSPHRGAGELFF
CDR3nt: TGTGCCAGCAGCCCCCACAGGGGAGCCGGGGAGCTGTTTTTT

d_gene: TRBD1
j_gene: TRBJ2-3
len: 14
abundance: once
v_gene: TRBV19
CDR3aa: CASSQGVYRDTQYF
CDR3nt: TGTGCCAGTTCCCAGGGGGTGTATCGAGATACGCAGTATTTT

d_gene: -
j_gene: TRBJ2-2
len: 18
abundance: -
v_gene: TRBV21-1
CDR3aa: CATTTGLSPERGTGELFF
CDR3nt: TGTGCCACCACCACGGGGTTGAGCCCAGAAAGGGGGACCGGGGAGCTGTTTTTT

d_gene: TRBD1
j_gene: TRBJ2-3
len: 16
abundance: -
v_gene: TRBV28
CDR3aa: CASSSLTGGSPLAQYF
CDR3nt: TGTGCCAGCAGTTCCCTGACAGGGGGGTCCCCGCTTGCGCAGTATTTT

d_gene: -
j_gene: TRBJ2-3
len: 15
abundance: -
v_gene: TRBV7-9
CDR3aa: CASIPGDSVTDTQYF
CDR3nt: TGTGCCAGCATCCCGGGGGACAGCGTCACAGATACGCAGTATTTT

d_gene: -
j_gene: TRBJ2-1
len: 15
abundance: -
v_gene: TRBV18
CDR3aa: CASSPLDSSYNEQFF
CDR3nt: TGTGCCAGCTCACCGTTGGACAGCTCCTACAATGAGCAGTTCTTC

d_gene: -
j_gene: TRBJ2-3
len: 13
abundance: -
v_gene: TRBV2
CDR3aa: CASRLDRTDTQYF
CDR3nt: TGTGCCAGCAGACTAGACCGCACAGATACGCAGTATTTT

d_gene: -
j_gene: TRBJ1-6
len: 18
abundance: -
v_gene: TRBV30
CDR3aa: CAWSVLHISSSYNSPLHF
CDR3nt: TGTGCCTGGAGTGTACTGCATATTTCAAGCTCCTATAATTCACCCCTCCACTTT

d_gene: -
j_gene: TRBJ1-5
len: 15
abundance: -
v_gene: TRBV7-8
CDR3aa: CASSPGNFGNQPQHF
CDR3nt: TGTGCCAGCAGCCCAGGGAATTTCGGCAATCAGCCCCAGCATTTT

d_gene: -
j_gene: TRBJ2-2
len: 15
abundance: -
v_gene: TRBV18
CDR3aa: CASSLGQKNTGELFF
CDR3nt: TGTGCCAGCTCACTCGGACAGAAGAACACCGGGGAGCTGTTTTTT

d_gene: TRBD1
j_gene: TRBJ2-1
len: 14
abundance: -
v_gene: TRBV28
CDR3aa: CASSLLQGAGEQFF
CDR3nt: TGTGCCAGCAGTTTATTACAGGGGGCAGGTGAGCAGTTCTTC

d_gene: -
j_gene: TRBJ1-1
len: 16
abundance: -
v_gene: TRBV21-1
CDR3aa: CASSRDQRFEGTEAFF
CDR3nt: TGTGCCAGCAGCAGAGACCAACGTTTCGAGGGCACTGAAGCTTTCTTT

d_gene: -
j_gene: TRBJ1-1
len: 15
abundance: -
v_gene: TRBV6-5
CDR3aa: CASSRSRGGSTEAFF
CDR3nt: TGTGCCAGCAGTAGATCTAGGGGGGGATCCACTGAAGCTTTCTTT

d_gene: -
j_gene: TRBJ2-3
len: 16
abundance: -
v_gene: TRBV19
CDR3aa: CASSLTRGGGTDTQYF
CDR3nt: TGTGCCAGTAGTCTGACCAGGGGTGGGGGCACAGATACGCAGTATTTT

d_gene: -
j_gene: TRBJ1-1
len: 13
abundance: few
v_gene: TRBV19
CDR3aa: CASSSRLDTEAFF
CDR3nt: TGTGCCAGTAGTTCACGACTGGACACTGAAGCTTTCTTT

d_gene: TRBD2
j_gene: TRBJ2-1
len: 14
abundance: -
v_gene: TRBV30
CDR3aa: CAWNGGTRGDEQFF
CDR3nt: TGTGCCTGGAATGGGGGGACTAGGGGCGATGAGCAGTTCTTC

d_gene: -
j_gene: TRBJ2-4
len: 16
abundance: -
v_gene: TRBV7-8
CDR3aa: CASSPRTDLAKNIQYF
CDR3nt: TGTGCCAGCAGCCCTCGGACAGATCTAGCCAAAAACATTCAGTACTTC

d_gene: TRBD2
j_gene: TRBJ2-1
len: 14
abundance: -
v_gene: TRBV5-1
CDR3aa: CASSLGERENEQFF
CDR3nt: TGCGCCAGCAGCTTGGGCGAGCGGGAAAATGAGCAGTTCTTC

d_gene: -
j_gene: TRBJ1-2
len: 12
abundance: -
v_gene: TRBV2
CDR3aa: CASKLDRGGYTF
CDR3nt: TGTGCCAGCAAATTGGACAGAGGCGGCTACACCTTC

d_gene: TRBD1
j_gene: TRBJ2-3
len: 16
abundance: -
v_gene: TRBV7-2
CDR3aa: CASRRQGRTTTDTQYF
CDR3nt: TGTGCCAGCAGGAGACAGGGGAGGACAACGACAGATACGCAGTATTTT

d_gene: -
j_gene: TRBJ1-1
len: 13
abundance: -
v_gene: TRBV19
CDR3aa: CASSPRTGTEAFF
CDR3nt: TGTGCCAGTAGTCCGCGGACTGGGACTGAAGCTTTCTTT

d_gene: TRBD1
j_gene: TRBJ1-1
len: 15
abundance: once
v_gene: TRBV27
CDR3aa: CASINRDRGDTEAFF
CDR3nt: TGTGCCAGCATAAATCGGGACAGGGGGGACACTGAAGCTTTCTTT

d_gene: TRBD1
j_gene: TRBJ2-7
len: 15
abundance: -
v_gene: TRBV6-1
CDR3aa: CASSEGTGSPYEQYF
CDR3nt: TGTGCCAGCAGTGAAGGGACAGGCAGTCCCTACGAGCAGTACTTC

d_gene: TRBD2
j_gene: TRBJ2-3
len: 13
abundance: -
v_gene: TRBV24-1
CDR3aa: CATKGLATDTQYF
CDR3nt: TGTGCCACCAAGGGACTAGCGACAGATACGCAGTATTTT

d_gene: TRBD1
j_gene: TRBJ2-6
len: 16
abundance: once
v_gene: TRBV28
CDR3aa: CASSLRGPSGANVLTF
CDR3nt: TGTGCCAGCAGTTTAAGGGGGCCCTCTGGGGCCAACGTCCTGACTTTC

d_gene: -
j_gene: TRBJ1-4
len: 15
abundance: -
v_gene: TRBV6-5
CDR3aa: CASRLDRNGREKLFF
CDR3nt: TGTGCCAGCAGACTAGACCGGAACGGACGGGAAAAACTGTTTTTT

d_gene: -
j_gene: TRBJ1-1
len: 14
abundance: -
v_gene: TRBV19
CDR3aa: CASSPQGLNTEAFF
CDR3nt: TGTGCCAGTAGTCCCCAGGGCTTAAACACTGAAGCTTTCTTT

d_gene: TRBD1
j_gene: TRBJ1-3
len: 17
abundance: few
v_gene: TRBV30
CDR3aa: CAWSARSGQALGNTIYF
CDR3nt: TGTGCCTGGAGTGCTAGAAGCGGACAGGCATTAGGAAACACCATATATTTT

d_gene: TRBD1
j_gene: TRBJ1-5
len: 15
abundance: -
v_gene: TRBV6-4
CDR3aa: CAIIGGGEGNQPQHF
CDR3nt: TGTGCCATCATAGGAGGGGGCGAGGGCAATCAGCCCCAGCATTTT

d_gene: TRBD1
j_gene: TRBJ1-2
len: 14
abundance: -
v_gene: TRBV27
CDR3aa: CASSYSTGVYGYTF
CDR3nt: TGTGCCAGCAGCTATTCCACAGGGGTTTATGGCTACACCTTC

d_gene: -
j_gene: TRBJ1-1
len: 13
abundance: once
v_gene: TRBV6-5
CDR3aa: CAGRTEYGTEAFF
CDR3nt: TGTGCCGGCCGGACAGAGTACGGAACTGAAGCTTTCTTT

d_gene: -
j_gene: TRBJ2-5
len: 17
abundance: -
v_gene: TRBV12-1
CDR3aa: CASSFTGLTGGLETQYF
CDR3nt: TGTGCCAGCAGCTTCACCGGGCTAACAGGGGGGTTAGAGACCCAGTACTTC

d_gene: -
j_gene: TRBJ2-4
len: 16
abundance: -
v_gene: TRBV5-1
CDR3aa: CASSVLLQVAKNIQYF
CDR3nt: TGCGCCAGCAGCGTCCTACTACAGGTAGCCAAAAACATTCAGTACTTC

d_gene: -
j_gene: TRBJ1-2
len: 12
abundance: -
v_gene: TRBV6-4
CDR3aa: CASSDGISGYTF
CDR3nt: TGTGCCAGCAGTGACGGCATTTCTGGCTACACCTTC

d_gene: -
j_gene: TRBJ2-2
len: 17
abundance: few
v_gene: TRBV6-2/TRBV6-3
CDR3aa: CASSYRAGASNTGELFF
CDR3nt: TGTGCCAGCAGTTACCGGGCAGGGGCCTCGAACACCGGGGAGCTGTTTTTT

d_gene: TRBD1
j_gene: TRBJ2-3
len: 15
abundance: -
v_gene: TRBV19
CDR3aa: CASSIRTGGTDTQYF
CDR3nt: TGTGCCAGTAGTATAAGGACAGGGGGGACAGATACGCAGTATTTT

d_gene: -
j_gene: TRBJ1-2
len: 14
abundance: -
v_gene: TRBV28
CDR3aa: CASSLLLVASGYTF
CDR3nt: TGTGCCAGCAGTTTATTACTGGTCGCTTCTGGCTACACCTTC

d_gene: -
j_gene: TRBJ1-6
len: 18
abundance: -
v_gene: TRBV4-3
CDR3aa: CASSQDPVDSSYNSPLHF
CDR3nt: TGCGCCAGCAGCCAAGATCCCGTGGACAGCTCCTATAATTCACCCCTCCACTTT

d_gene: -
j_gene: TRBJ1-2
len: 14
abundance: -
v_gene: TRBV7-8
CDR3aa: CASSLGQGGYGYTF
CDR3nt: TGTGCCAGCAGCTTAGGGCAGGGAGGCTATGGCTACACCTTC

d_gene: -
j_gene: TRBJ2-1
len: 12
abundance: -
v_gene: TRBV5-5
CDR3aa: CASSLIEPRQFF
CDR3nt: TGTGCCAGCAGCTTGATTGAACCGAGACAGTTCTTC

d_gene: -
j_gene: TRBJ1-1
len: 11
abundance: -
v_gene: TRBV19
CDR3aa: CASSRETEAFF
CDR3nt: TGTGCCAGTAGTCGGGAGACTGAAGCTTTCTTT

d_gene: TRBD1
j_gene: TRBJ1-1
len: 15
abundance: -
v_gene: TRBV19
CDR3aa: CASSRDSRGYTEAFF
CDR3nt: TGTGCCAGTAGTAGGGACAGCCGTGGGTACACTGAAGCTTTCTTT

d_gene: -
j_gene: TRBJ1-6
len: 13
abundance: -
v_gene: TRBV6-6
CDR3aa: CASSYQGNSPLHF
CDR3nt: TGTGCCAGCAGTTACCAGGGGAATTCACCCCTCCACTTT

d_gene: TRBD1
j_gene: TRBJ2-2
len: 15
abundance: -
v_gene: TRBV7-8
CDR3aa: CASSFWTGNTGELFF
CDR3nt: TGTGCCAGCAGCTTTTGGACAGGAAACACCGGGGAGCTGTTTTTT

d_gene: TRBD2
j_gene: TRBJ2-3
len: 15
abundance: -
v_gene: TRBV2
CDR3aa: CASSGEGTRTDTQYF
CDR3nt: TGTGCCAGCAGTGGGGAGGGGACCCGCACAGATACGCAGTATTTT

d_gene: -
j_gene: TRBJ1-2
len: 12
abundance: -
v_gene: TRBV7-9
CDR3aa: CASSLTRDGYTF
CDR3nt: TGTGCCAGCAGCTTAACGAGAGATGGCTACACCTTC

d_gene: TRBD1
j_gene: TRBJ1-5
len: 18
abundance: -
v_gene: TRBV4-1
CDR3aa: CASSQPTLDRGGYQPQHF
CDR3nt: TGCGCCAGCAGCCAGCCCACCCTGGACAGGGGGGGCTATCAGCCCCAGCATTTT